This T cell receptor beta chain stems from a study of CD8 T cell repertoires and HIV-1 epitope variants. Background on the study: Each of Twenty-five Gag and Nef epitope peptides stimulated a separate culture.

The protocol was immunoSEQ multiplex PCR, while the TCRdb copy is restricted to in-frame clones and leaves out a portion. The table shows some 100,000 clones, with around 75% occurring only once. This CDR3 is 16 amino acids long. Germline V gene sequence: CDR1 LGHNA, CDR2 YSLEER. After removal of 3 bases from V and 5 bases from J, the junction contained 8 bases not matched to a gene. This receptor was taken from a male donor with HIV. This chain connects TRBV4-3 to TRBJ2-2; 8 bases are shared with TRBD2. Sample: uncultured baseline CD8+ T cells from peripheral blood mononuclear cells (PBMCs). CDR3 DNA: TGCGCCAGCAGCCAGGGCCCGGGACTAGGGACCGGGGAGCTGTTTTTT. Translating gives CASSQGPGLGTGELFF.